This entry is about one T cell receptor beta chain. No antigen is known for it. Uncontrolled infection, other autoimmune disease, pregnancy and lactation each barred patients from inclusion. PBMCs were derived from about 10 ml fresh peripheral blood. These data belong to a study of T cells in Graves' hyperthyroidism and ophthalmopathy. Study findings and constraints: A model built on 13 V-J features separated ophthalmopathy from stable hyperthyroidism. The model anticipated ophthalmopathy a median about six months pre-onset.

The CDR3 runs 14 residues. The ends lost 5 bases at V and 8 bases at J; junction bases unmatched: 10. Germline loops: CDR1 KGHDR, CDR2 SFDVKD. It was RNA transcripts that yielded the amplified TCR beta CDR3 regions. The study used the HTBI primer set for a first-round RT-PCR of the TCR CDR3. TCRdb fed the multiplex PCR reads into MiXCR, producing one record per CDR3 protein. In the table there are approximately 400,000 distinct CDR3 sequences, 25% of which are singletons. The receptor was derived from a man aged 45-65 years with Graves' hyperthyroidism. This sequence joins TRBV24-1 and TRBJ1-2; 7 bases are a match to TRBD1. The sample taken for sequencing was blood. The CDR3 DNA sequence: TGTGCCACCAGTGTTCCTACCCCCAGGGGGGGCTACACCTTC. It codes for CATSVPTPRGGYTF.